This T cell receptor (beta chain) was identified during a study of T cells in localized non-small cell lung cancer. The study's findings and limits: Elevated blood T cell density was associated with longer overall survival. Sequencing was restricted to one tumor region; therefore, heterogeneity remains possible. Uninvolved adjacent lung showed higher T cell clonality than tumor.

This CDR3 has 15 amino acids. Germline CDR1 is WSHSY and CDR2 is SAAADI. V shed 9 bases and J 5 bases; nucleotides not matched to a gene: 11. The protocol was immunoSEQ multiplex PCR, while the TCRdb copy is restricted to in-frame clones and leaves out a portion. The sample has around 96,000 clones; under 95% are singletons. This clone has only one observation. Its antigen is unknown. The chain links TRBV10-2 to TRBJ2-2, with 8 nucleotides matching TRBD2. The sequence was obtained from a woman aged 35 to 70 with stage II squamous cell lung carcinoma. The sequencing here drew on PBMCs, taken before any cancer treatment. As DNA, the CDR3 is TGCGCCAGATTAGCGGGGCGGGAGAGGACCGGGGAGCTGTTTTTT. The encoded protein is CARLAGRERTGELFF.